The T cell receptor (beta chain) described here comes from a study of blood T cell repertoires in COVID-19. Generated by immunoSEQ multiplex PCR, the TCRdb table keeps only in-frame clones and is missing some. The table includes 400,000 to 500,000 clones, more than 75% detected once. Per germline, CDR1 SGHNT and CDR2 YYREEE (reference sequence). The CDR3 covers 15 residues. The ends lost 4 bases at V and 3 bases at J; junction bases unmatched: 6. Ages ranged from about 18 to 100 years, with residence in about two dozen US areas. V gene TRBV5-4 combines with J gene TRBJ2-1; 8 nucleotides align to TRBD1. The material sequenced was PBMCs or T cells enriched from blood (not recorded which). This sequence was found in a woman between 40 and 55 years old who had recovered from COVID-19. CDR3 region: CASSPRTGIYNEQFF. The CDR3 region has the DNA TGTGCCAGCAGCCCACGGACAGGGATCTACAATGAGCAGTTCTTC.